This entry is about one TCR beta chain. Produced via immunoSEQ multiplex PCR; TCRdb's table is partial and in-frame only. The repertoire consists of around 49,000 clones, with 85% to 95% occurring once and the leading ten covering around 8%. These data are taken from a study of cytomegalovirus exposure and HLA in healthy donors. Study-level background: Later, an analysis reported that the roughly 120 validation repertoires had used the same platform as the approximately 600 first-cohort repertoires.

The donors were members of the validation cohort, which comprised roughly 130 subjects and was separate from the first cohort of fewer than 700 subjects. The CDR3 is 14 amino acids. The V gene end was trimmed by 5 bases and the J gene end by 3 bases; junction bases not matched to a gene: 5. Per germline, CDR1 SGHTA and CDR2 FQGTGA. This clonotype originated in a woman younger than 30 in good health and CMV-seropositive. Sequencing was done on a sample of PBMCs. This chain uses TRBV7-3 with TRBJ2-3, with 7 bases that match TRBD1. The CDR3 nucleotides are TGTGCCAGCAGCCTGACAGGGAGAACAGATACGCAGTATTTT. Translating it yields CASSLTGRTDTQYF.